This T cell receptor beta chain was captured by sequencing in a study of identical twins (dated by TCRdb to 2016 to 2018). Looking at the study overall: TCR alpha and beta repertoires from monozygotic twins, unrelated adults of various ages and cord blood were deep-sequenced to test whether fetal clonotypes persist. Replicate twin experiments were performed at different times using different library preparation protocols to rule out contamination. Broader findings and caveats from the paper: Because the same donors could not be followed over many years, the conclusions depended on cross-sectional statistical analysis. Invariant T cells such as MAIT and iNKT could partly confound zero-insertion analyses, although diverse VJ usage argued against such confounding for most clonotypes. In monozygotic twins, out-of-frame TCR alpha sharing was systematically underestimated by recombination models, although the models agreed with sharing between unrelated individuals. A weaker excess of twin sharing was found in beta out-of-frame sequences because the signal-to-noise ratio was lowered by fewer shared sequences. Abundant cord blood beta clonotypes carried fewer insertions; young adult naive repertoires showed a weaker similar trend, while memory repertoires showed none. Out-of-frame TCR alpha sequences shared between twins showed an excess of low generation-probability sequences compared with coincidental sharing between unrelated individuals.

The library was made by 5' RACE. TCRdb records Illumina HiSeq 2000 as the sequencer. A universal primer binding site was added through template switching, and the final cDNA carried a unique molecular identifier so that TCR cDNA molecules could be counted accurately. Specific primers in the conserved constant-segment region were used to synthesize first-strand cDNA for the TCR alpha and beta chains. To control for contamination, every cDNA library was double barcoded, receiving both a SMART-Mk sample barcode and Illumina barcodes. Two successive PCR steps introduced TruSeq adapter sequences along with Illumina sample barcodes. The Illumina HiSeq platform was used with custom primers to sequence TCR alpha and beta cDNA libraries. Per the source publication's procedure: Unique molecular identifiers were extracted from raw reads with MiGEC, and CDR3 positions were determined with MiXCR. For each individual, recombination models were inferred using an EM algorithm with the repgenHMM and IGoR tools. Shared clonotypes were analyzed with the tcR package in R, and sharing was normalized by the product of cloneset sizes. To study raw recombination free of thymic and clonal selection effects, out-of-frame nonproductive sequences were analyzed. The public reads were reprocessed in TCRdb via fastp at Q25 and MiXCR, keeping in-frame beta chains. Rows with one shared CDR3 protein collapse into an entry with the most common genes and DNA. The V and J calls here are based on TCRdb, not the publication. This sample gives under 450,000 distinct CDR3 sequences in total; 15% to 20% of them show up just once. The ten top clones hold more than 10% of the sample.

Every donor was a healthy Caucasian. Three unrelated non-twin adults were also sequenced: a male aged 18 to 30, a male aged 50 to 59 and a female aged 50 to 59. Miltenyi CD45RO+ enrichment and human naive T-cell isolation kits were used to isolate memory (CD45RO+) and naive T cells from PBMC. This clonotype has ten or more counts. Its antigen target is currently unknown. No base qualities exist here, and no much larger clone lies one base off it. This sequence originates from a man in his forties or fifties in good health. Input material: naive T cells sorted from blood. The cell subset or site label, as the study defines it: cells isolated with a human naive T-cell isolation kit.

The nucleotide sequence is given as TGTGCCAGCAGCCAATCTGGGGGGCCTTCCCCCTACGAGCAGTACTTC. Its protein reads: CASSQSGGPSPYEQYF. Recombination linked TRBV16 to TRBJ2-7; the D match is possibly TRBD1 or TRBD2, with 6 bases aligned in each. V loses 0 bases of germline sequence and J loses 2 bases, and the interval between the two ends is 14 bases. The germline V gene specifies KGHSY as CDR1 and FQNENV as CDR2. The CDR3 sequence holds 16 residues, the cysteine and phenylalanine included. Just the 48-base CDR3 DNA is kept, in frame starting at base 1.